This entry features one T cell receptor beta chain sequence. What it binds is unknown. This sample is drawn from a study of post-analysis software for immune sequencing data. Study as a whole: Some patients lacked subtype; others had relapsing-remitting, secondary progressive or progressive-relapsing disease.

CDR1 DFQATT and CDR2 SNEGSKA come from the germline V gene (reference sequence). This CDR3 comprises 14 residues. Study-wide findings and caveats: When compared against controls, multiple sclerosis patients showed significantly lower normalized Chao1 diversity. F measure showed strong co-clustering of same-batch samples. Controls showed lower frequencies than patients for five or six TRBV segments, and TRBV5-6, TRBV5-1 and TRBV20-1 were among these.

TCR beta cDNA libraries included unique molecular identifiers. The yield from about 1 to 10 million T cells was around 500,000 cDNA molecules in total. TCRdb processed the PCR reads anew with MiXCR; each CDR3 protein has one entry. The sample shows fewer than 600,000 distinct CDR3 sequences, roughly 46% of them seen only once. V is TRBV20-1 and J is TRBJ2-4, with TRBD2 matching over 16 bases. The assigned J gene may be wrong: the sequence end matches TRBJ2-7 better. The specimen was blood. The clonotype comes from a girl between 10 and 17 years old with multiple sclerosis. In DNA form, the CDR3 reads TGCAGTGGGGGACTAGCGGGAGGGTACTACGAGCAGTACTTC. This encodes CSGGLAGGYYEQYF.